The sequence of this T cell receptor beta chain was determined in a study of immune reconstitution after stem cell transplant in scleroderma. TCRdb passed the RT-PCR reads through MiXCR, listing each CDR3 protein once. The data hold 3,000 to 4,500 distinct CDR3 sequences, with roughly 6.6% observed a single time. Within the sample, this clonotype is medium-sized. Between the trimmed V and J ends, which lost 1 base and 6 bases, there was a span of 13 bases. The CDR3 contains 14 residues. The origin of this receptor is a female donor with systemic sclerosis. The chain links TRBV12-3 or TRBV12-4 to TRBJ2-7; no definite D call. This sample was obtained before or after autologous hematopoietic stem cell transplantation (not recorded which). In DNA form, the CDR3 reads TGTGCCAGCAGTTTAGGGTTGGTCAAGATCGAGCAGTACTTC. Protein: CASSLGLVKIEQYF.